Below are 13 T cell receptor beta chains sequenced from a single sample in a study of OX40 agonist ivuxolimab in advanced cancers. Data came from immunoSEQ multiplex PCR; TCRdb stores just in-frame clones and leaves some out. The profile shows under 80,000 clones, 86% of them singletons. The sample consisted of CD4+ or CD8+ T cells sorted from blood, taken in a trial of the OX40 agonist ivuxolimab. The receptors were gathered from an adult with an advanced solid tumor such as melanoma, head and neck, liver or kidney cancer.

As for this clone: One junction end disagrees with the germline gene, perhaps due to a read error. The chain is built from TRBV7-9 and TRBJ1-2; 8 nucleotides agree with TRBD1. Germline V gives CDR1 SEHNR, CDR2 FQNEAQ (reference sequence). CDR3 size: 12 residues. In DNA form, the CDR3 reads TGTGCCAGCAGCTTAGAACTGGACAGGGCCTCCTTC. Its translation is CASSLELDRASF.

V is TRBV6-5 and J is TRBJ2-1; TRBD2 might be the D (5 bases). V gave up 0 bases and J gave up 6 bases, with 12 bases separating them. The germline V gene has CDR1 MNHEY and CDR2 SVGAGI. The CDR3 extends over 15 amino acids. The CDR3 DNA is TGTGCCAGCAGTTACTCTTACCTAGCAACCAATGAGCAGTTCTTC. It codes for CASSYSYLATNEQFF.

This clone was observed once. V gene TRBV5-3 combines with J gene TRBJ2-1, with 10 bases fitting TRBD1. TRBV5-3 is treated as an ORF (open reading frame) with a function not yet certain. The CDR3 extends over 15 amino acids. V was clipped by 8 bases and J by 4 bases; unmatched bases: 9. In DNA form, the CDR3 reads TGTGCCAGCCCAGCGGGGACAGGGGTTTACAATGAGCAGTTCTTC. Residues: CASPAGTGVYNEQFF.

This rearrangement joins TRBV27 to TRBJ2-7; possible D gene TRBD1, 5 bases. Germline V gene sequence: CDR1 MNHEY, CDR2 SMNVEV (reference sequence). The V end lost 5 bases, the J end lost 3 bases, and 11 bases lay between the germline ends. This CDR3 has 13 amino acids. The CDR3: CASSVGQIYEQYF. The DNA for the CDR3 is TGTGCCAGCAGTGTAGGACAAATCTACGAGCAGTACTTC.

The J gene is TRBJ1-2, the V gene TRBV30; perhaps TRBD1 as D (6 bases). The CDR3 consists of 11 residues. Between the trimmed V and J ends, which lost 4 bases and 7 bases, there was a span of 10 bases. Germline V CDR1 and CDR2: GTSNPN, SVGIG (reference sequence). The CDR3 region is CAWNRVLGYTF. The CDR3 nucleotides are TGTGCCTGGAACAGGGTTCTTGGCTACACCTTC.

The V and J genes are TRBV11-2 and TRBJ2-7, with a weak D call TRBD1 (5 bases). Per germline, CDR1 SGHAT and CDR2 FQNNGV. This CDR3 region has 16 residues. V lost 0 bases to trimming and J lost 0 bases, with 12 bases between them. For the CDR3, the DNA is TGTGCCAGCAGCTTAGAATTCAGGGCGAGCTCCTACGAGCAGTACTTC. It yields the protein CASSLEFRASSYEQYF.

This chain links TRBV21-1 with TRBJ1-2. TRBV21-1 is tagged as a pseudogene. The CDR3 is 14 amino acids. The CDR3 is CASSPKEIYYGYTF. In nucleotides, the CDR3 is TGTGCCAGCAGCCCTAAGGAGATTTACTATGGCTACACCTTC.

The V and J genes are TRBV5-1 and TRBJ2-5; no definite D call. CDR3 size: 14 residues. Germline assignment: CDR1 SGHRS and CDR2 YFSETQ. Trimming cost V 5 bases and J 0 bases, with 11 bases left between them. CDR3 DNA: TGCGCCAGCAGTCTCTCCCGGTACCAAGAGACCCAGTACTTC. Protein sequence: CASSLSRYQETQYF.

J is TRBJ1-1 and V is TRBV2; a possible D gene is TRBD1 (5 bases). CDR3 size: 13 residues. CDR1 is SNHLY and CDR2 is FYNNEI in the germline V gene. Trimming pared 8 bases from V and 1 base from J, leaving 11 bases between. In DNA form, the CDR3 reads TGTGCCAGCGCAGGGCATACGAACACTGAAGCTTTCTTT. It specifies CASAGHTNTEAFF.

The V call is TRBV7-9, the J call TRBJ2-2; D not certain. The length of the CDR3 is 14 residues. Trimming pared 1 base from V and 7 bases from J, leaving 10 bases between. Germline V gene lookup returns CDR1 SEHNR and CDR2 FQNEAQ (reference sequence). The chain's CDR3 is CASSLEGMGGELFF. The CDR3 nucleotides are TGTGCCAGCAGCTTAGAAGGAATGGGCGGGGAGCTGTTTTTT.

This sequence joins TRBV6-1 and TRBJ1-1; 9 positions match TRBD1. The CDR3 has 14 amino acids. The J segment lost 1 base and the V segment lost 11 bases, leaving 8 bases of the junction unmatched. From germline, CDR1 is MNHNS and CDR2 SASEGT. For the CDR3, the DNA is TGTGCCGAGAGGGGACAGGGTGAGAACACTGAAGCTTTCTTT. Translation gives CAERGQGENTEAFF.

The chain uses TRBV6-5 and TRBJ2-5, with D possibly TRBD2 on 7 matching bases. The CDR3 is 15 amino acids. Germline V CDR1 and CDR2: MNHEY, SVGAGI. The V gene lost 4 bases and the J gene lost 5 bases, with 17 bases spanning the gap. The CDR3 nucleotides are TGTGCCAGCAGTTTAGGAGGGGGGGCCGGGGAGACCCAGTACTTC. This translates into CASSLGGGAGETQYF.

The chain combines TRBV27 with TRBJ2-7; TRBD2 matches at 7 bases. Trimming removed 3 bases from V and 7 bases from J; junction bases left unmatched: 6. The CDR3 contains 13 residues. The germline V gene encodes CDR1 MNHEY and CDR2 SMNVEV (reference sequence). The CDR3, as DNA: TGTGCCAGCAGTTTCCGCCAAGCGGGGGAGCAGTACTTC. Its translation is CASSFRQAGEQYF.